The rows below give T cell receptor beta chains drawn from one sample of a study of blood T cell repertoires in COVID-19. Method: immunoSEQ multiplex PCR; TCRdb's copy keeps in-frame clones and lacks some. This sample has 45,000 to 55,000 clones, with over 80% found just once. Sequencing input: peripheral blood. Source of these receptors: a man in his fifties or sixties with acute or convalescent COVID-19. Both conserved end residues are part of each CDR3. A D gene is named only where the DNA matches it firmly. For some rows the clone size is stated as once, few or many, or as a class when expanded; others skip it.

CDR3nt | CDR3aa | v_gene | d_gene | abundance | j_gene
TGTGCCAGCGCCAGCAGGGATTGGGATTCACCCCTCCACTTT | CASASRDWDSPLHF | TRBV6-5 | NA | once | TRBJ1-6
TGTGCCAGCAGTACATACTTGACAGGGGTCAATCAGCCCCAGCATTTT | CASSTYLTGVNQPQHF | TRBV28 | TRBD1 | NA | TRBJ1-5
TGTGCCAGCAGCGTCGGGGGGCCGGACATTCAGTACTTC | CASSVGGPDIQYF | TRBV12-3/TRBV12-4 | NA | NA | TRBJ2-4
TGTGCCACCAGTGCCTTGGGAACTGGCGGGGGCGGTGAGACCCAGTACTTC | CATSALGTGGGGETQYF | TRBV24-1 | NA | NA | TRBJ2-5
TGCGCCAGCACCGTCAGCGGGAGCACCGGGGAGCTGTTTTTT | CASTVSGSTGELFF | TRBV5-1 | TRBD2 | NA | TRBJ2-2
TGTGCCAGCAGCCAGAGACAGGGTGGCGTCTTAAAGACTGAAGCTTTCTTT | CASSQRQGGVLKTEAFF | TRBV14 | TRBD1 | NA | TRBJ1-1
TGTGCCAGCAGCCCACGGGGGGGTATTATAGAAGAGACCCAGTACTTC | CASSPRGGIIEETQYF | TRBV5-4 | TRBD2 | NA | TRBJ2-5
TGTGCCAGCAGCGTAGAAAGTTCTAGCTTTGGGTACGAGCAGTACTTC | CASSVESSSFGYEQYF | TRBV9 | NA | NA | TRBJ2-7
TGCAGTGCTAGTTATAGCGGGGGGGAGGAGGAGCAGTACTTC | CSASYSGGEEEQYF | TRBV20-1 | TRBD2 | NA | TRBJ2-7
TGCAGCGTTGTAATCTGGGACAGGGGGGCTGGCTACACCTTC | CSVVIWDRGAGYTF | TRBV29-1 | TRBD1 | NA | TRBJ1-2
TGTGCCAGCAGCCCTAGACAGGGTCTATCCACCGGGGAGCTGTTTTTT | CASSPRQGLSTGELFF | TRBV11-3 | TRBD1 | NA | TRBJ2-2
TGTGCCAGCAGTATTGGAACAGGCGTCTATGGCTACACCTTC | CASSIGTGVYGYTF | TRBV28 | NA | once | TRBJ1-2
TGTGCCAGCAGCCCCCGCGGACAGGTATTCTACGAGCAGTACTTC | CASSPRGQVFYEQYF | TRBV3-1/TRBV3-2 | TRBD1 | NA | TRBJ2-7
TGTGCCAGCAGCTTATCGGCAGGGGATGAAAAACTGTTTTTT | CASSLSAGDEKLFF | TRBV7-9 | NA | once | TRBJ1-4
TGTGCCAGCAGTTACCCCGACTTCCAAGAGACCCAGTACTTC | CASSYPDFQETQYF | TRBV6-2/TRBV6-3 | NA | NA | TRBJ2-5
TGTGCCAGCAGCGTTGGGAGGGGAGTCTTAGCCAAAAACATTCAGTACTTC | CASSVGRGVLAKNIQYF | TRBV7-8 | TRBD2 | NA | TRBJ2-4
TGTGCCAGCACCTTACACATGAACAATGAGCAGTTCTTC | CASTLHMNNEQFF | TRBV2 | NA | NA | TRBJ2-1
TGTGCCAGCAGGGTTCGACAGAATTATGGCTACACCTTC | CASRVRQNYGYTF | TRBV28 | NA | NA | TRBJ1-2
TGTGCCAGCTCACCACCCGGGGGTTTGCATGAGCAGTTCTTC | CASSPPGGLHEQFF | TRBV18 | NA | NA | TRBJ2-1
TGTGCCAGCAGAGGGGACAGTTACGAGCAGTACTTC | CASRGDSYEQYF | TRBV2 | TRBD1 | NA | TRBJ2-7
TGTGCCAGCAGCTTAGAACAGGGGAGAAATCAGCCCCAGCATTTT | CASSLEQGRNQPQHF | TRBV7-2 | TRBD1 | NA | TRBJ1-5
TGTGCCAGCAGTTTGAACTACTTTGGCGAGCAGTACTTC | CASSLNYFGEQYF | TRBV28 | NA | once | TRBJ2-7
TGTGCCAGCATATGGGGGGTAGGCGGCAATCAGCCCCAGCATTTT | CASIWGVGGNQPQHF | TRBV6-5 | NA | NA | TRBJ1-5
TGTGCCAGCAGTGAGAGACTAGACGACGAGCAGTACTTC | CASSERLDDEQYF | TRBV6-4 | NA | NA | TRBJ2-7
TGTGCCAGCAGCGACACTCGGAACACTGAAGCTTTCTTT | CASSDTRNTEAFF | TRBV3-1/TRBV3-2 | NA | few | TRBJ1-1
TGTGCCAGCAGCGGGGGGAGGGAGACCCAGTACTTC | CASSGGRETQYF | TRBV9 | NA | NA | TRBJ2-5
TGTGCCAGTAGTCGCCAAAGATCATCTAACTACGGCTACACCTTC | CASSRQRSSNYGYTF | TRBV19 | NA | NA | TRBJ1-2
TGTGCCAGCAGTCCCTTACAGGGGGCGCATCAGCCCCAGCATTTT | CASSPLQGAHQPQHF | TRBV28 | TRBD1 | few | TRBJ1-5
TGTGCCAGCAGTTCCGGGGGAGGGGTTAAGGACGAGCAGTACTTC | CASSSGGGVKDEQYF | TRBV28 | TRBD2 | NA | TRBJ2-7
TGTGCCAGCAGCTTAGCTGGGACAGGGAGTTCTGAGCAGTTCTTC | CASSLAGTGSSEQFF | TRBV7-2 | TRBD1 | NA | TRBJ2-1
TGTGCCAGCAGCGAAAGTCAGGGGTTCGGTTCACCCCTCCACTTT | CASSESQGFGSPLHF | TRBV11-2 | NA | NA | TRBJ1-6
TGTGCCAGCAGCTTAGGTTCACACAGGGTAGCAAACACCATATATTTT | CASSLGSHRVANTIYF | TRBV7-2 | NA | NA | TRBJ1-3
TGTGCCTGGAGTCTCGCTCGAACAGTGGCTGAGCAGTTCTTC | CAWSLARTVAEQFF | TRBV30 | NA | NA | TRBJ2-1
TGTGCCAGCAGTGGGGACTTTCGGCAGTTCTTC | CASSGDFRQFF | TRBV2 | NA | once | TRBJ2-1
TGTGCCACCAGTGATGGCCGGGACAGGGGACCTGAGCAGTTCTTC | CATSDGRDRGPEQFF | TRBV24-1 | TRBD1 | NA | TRBJ2-1
TGTGCCAGCTCACCACCGAGCGGGTTCAATGAGCAGTTCTTC | CASSPPSGFNEQFF | TRBV18 | NA | NA | TRBJ2-1
TGCGCCAGCAGCCGGGATACCTCCTACGAGCAGTACTTC | CASSRDTSYEQYF | TRBV5-1 | NA | NA | TRBJ2-7
TGTGCCAGCAGCTCCGGGACAGGGGATTCACCCCTCCACTTT | CASSSGTGDSPLHF | TRBV6-2/TRBV6-3 | TRBD1 | NA | TRBJ1-6
TGCAGTGCTAGTTCGAGTCAGGGAACCTACAATGAGCAGTTCTTC | CSASSSQGTYNEQFF | TRBV20-1 | NA | few | TRBJ2-1
TGTGCCAGCAGCCTCAGGCGACAGAACACTGAAGCTTTCTTT | CASSLRRQNTEAFF | TRBV11-2 | NA | NA | TRBJ1-1
TGTGCCAGCAGCTTAGCCGACACTTCCAGCTCACCCCTCCACTTT | CASSLADTSSSPLHF | TRBV7-2 | NA | NA | TRBJ1-6
TGTGCCACCAGCGGAGACATCCGTCCGGGACAGTATCAATACTTC | CATSGDIRPGQYQYF | TRBV15 | TRBD1 | NA | TRBJ2-7
TGTGCCAGCAGCCCGCGCACAGGGACTATTTATGGCTACACCTTC | CASSPRTGTIYGYTF | TRBV7-2 | NA | few | TRBJ1-2
TGTGCCAGCCGGACAGGGAGTAATTCACCCCTCCACTTT | CASRTGSNSPLHF | TRBV19 | TRBD1 | NA | TRBJ1-6
TGTGCCAGCAGCACCCGACAGGGAAGATCACCCCTCCACTTT | CASSTRQGRSPLHF | TRBV7-9 | TRBD1 | NA | TRBJ1-6
TGTGCCAGCTCACCACGGCAGGGGAGTAATGAGCAGTTCTTC | CASSPRQGSNEQFF | TRBV18 | NA | NA | TRBJ2-1
TGTGCCAGCAGTTACTCGAGACTAGCGGTTAATATTCGCTCCTACAATGAGCAGTTCTTC | CASSYSRLAVNIRSYNEQFF | TRBV6-2/TRBV6-3 | TRBD2 | NA | TRBJ2-1
TGTGCCAGCAGTACCGTCGGGAGGCAGCCCCAGCATTTT | CASSTVGRQPQHF | TRBV6-5 | NA | NA | TRBJ1-5
TGCGCCAGCAGCACACAGGGGCCACCCGGGGAGCTGTTTTTT | CASSTQGPPGELFF | TRBV5-1 | TRBD1 | NA | TRBJ2-2
TGTGCCAGCAGCACAGCGGGGGCCCTCAATGAGCAGTTCTTC | CASSTAGALNEQFF | TRBV7-2 | TRBD2 | NA | TRBJ2-1
TGTGCCAGCAGCTCCCCTAGCGGGAGCGACAATGAGCAGTTCTTC | CASSSPSGSDNEQFF | TRBV11-2 | TRBD2 | NA | TRBJ2-1
TGTGCCAGCAGTGAAGTGGGCGGGGGCACAGATACGCAGTATTTT | CASSEVGGGTDTQYF | TRBV6-1 | NA | few | TRBJ2-3
TGTGCCAGCAGCCTCCTAGGAGATACGCAGTATTTT | CASSLLGDTQYF | TRBV5-6 | NA | NA | TRBJ2-3
TGTGCCGGAGACGAGCAGTACTTC | CAGDEQYF | TRBV7-8 | NA | NA | TRBJ2-7
TGTGCCAGCAGACAAAGACAGAGGCCGAGTGAAAAACTGTTTTTT | CASRQRQRPSEKLFF | TRBV6-5 | NA | NA | TRBJ1-4
TGTGCCAGCAGCCGCGACAGTCGCTCTGGAAACACCATATATTTT | CASSRDSRSGNTIYF | TRBV3-1/TRBV3-2 | NA | NA | TRBJ1-3
TGTGCCATTGCGGGGGTTCGAGGAACCGGGGAGCTGTTTTTT | CAIAGVRGTGELFF | TRBV28 | TRBD2 | NA | TRBJ2-2
TGTGCCAGCAGCCAAACGGGACAAAAGGGTGAAAAACTGTTTTTT | CASSQTGQKGEKLFF | TRBV4-2 | NA | NA | TRBJ1-4
TGTGCCAGCAGCACTTCGACAGATACGCAGTATTTT | CASSTSTDTQYF | TRBV7-6 | NA | few | TRBJ2-3
TGTGCCAGCAGCTTGCGACAGGGATCGAGTCAGCCCCAGCATTTT | CASSLRQGSSQPQHF | TRBV7-2 | TRBD1 | NA | TRBJ1-5